This T cell receptor (beta chain) originates from a study of blood T cell repertoires in COVID-19. Looking at the study overall: From the United States, Italy and Spain came samples of acute and convalescent COVID-19. Sources were T cells, B-cell-depleted T cells, or PBMCs; the material itself was cDNA or gDNA.

V trimming: 0 bases; J trimming: 5 bases; junction bases outside the gene matches: 6. This CDR3 has 15 amino acids. From germline, CDR1 is SGHDT and CDR2 YYEEEE. As processed by the authors: For nucleated cells, counts were estimated from reference gene primer amplification. Repertoires were generated with immunoSEQ multiplex PCR, while TCRdb's copy carries only in-frame clones and drops some. That table supplies the V and J calls and clone size; D and trimming were determined from the DNA. The data show fewer than 60,000 clones, under 85% seen once. The rearrangement uses TRBV5-6 and TRBJ1-1, with TRBD1 matching 8 bases. Sequenced sample: peripheral blood. This clonotype was obtained from a man in his sixties with acute or convalescent COVID-19. The CDR3 is CASSLARTGNTEAFF. For the CDR3, the DNA is TGTGCCAGCAGCTTGGCCCGGACAGGGAATACTGAAGCTTTCTTT.